These 5 T cell receptor beta chains originate from one sample sequenced in a study of Graves' ophthalmopathy and Graves' hyperthyroidism. Transcripts of RNA were the source for amplifying TCR beta CDR3 regions. RT-PCR with HTBI primers came first, then second-round multiplex PCR. MiXCR, run by TCRdb on the multiplex PCR reads, gives a single entry per CDR3 protein. The sample consists of just over 400,000 distinct CDR3 sequences, around 21% of them appearing once. The sample taken for sequencing was peripheral blood. Every receptor here comes from a woman under 30 with stable Graves' hyperthyroidism.

On this clonotype: A clone one base away is much larger, so this may be a read error. V usage is TRBV5-4 and J usage is TRBJ2-7, with 7 nucleotides matching TRBD1. The CDR3 covers 12 residues. Germline V gene sequence: CDR1 SGHNT, CDR2 YYREEE (reference sequence). V was clipped by 2 bases and J by 5 bases; unmatched bases: 1. In DNA form, the CDR3 reads TGTGCCAGCAGCTTCGACAGGGACGAGCAGTACTTC. It codes for CASSFDRDEQYF.

This clonotype was observed at least ten times. The junction shows a germline mismatch at one end, possibly a read error. The CDR3 region has the DNA TGCAGTGCTAGAGATAATTGGGGGGCGAACATTAAGTACTTC. Translation gives CSARDNWGANIKYF. V usage is TRBV20-1 and J usage is TRBJ2-4; D possibly matches TRBD1 or TRBD2 (6 bases each). CDR1 is DFQATT and CDR2 is SNEGSKA in the germline V gene (reference sequence). The CDR3 contains 14 residues.

Concerning this clonotype itself: One junction end disagrees with the germline gene, perhaps due to a read error. The chain joins TRBV20-1 to TRBJ1-1; the D is unclear. The germline gives CDR1 DFQATT, CDR2 SNEGSKA (reference sequence). There are 13 residues in the CDR3. The CDR3 coding sequence is TGCAGTGCTAGTAACCGGGCCTCCTTTGAAGCTCTCTTT. It is translated as CSASNRASFEALF.

This clonotype was counted at least ten times. This chain joins TRBV7-8 and TRBJ1-2; 9 nucleotides line up with TRBD1. V was clipped by 5 bases and J by 4 bases; unmatched bases: 8. Germline assignment: CDR1 SGHVS and CDR2 FQNEAQ. The CDR3 runs 15 residues. The CDR3 loop is CASSARTGVAYGYTF. The CDR3 region has the DNA TGTGCCAGCAGCGCGAGGACAGGGGTTGCCTATGGCTACACCTTC.

The table lists this clonotype with many counts. V usage is TRBV20-1 and J usage is TRBJ2-7, with 7 bases that match TRBD1. Trimming took 5 bases from V and 3 from J; bases not matched to a gene: 7. The CDR3 spans 13 residues. CDR1 and CDR2 from the germline V gene are DFQATT and SNEGSKA (reference sequence). DNA of the CDR3: TGCAGTGCTGGGGCCGACAGGGACTACGAGCAGTACTTC. Translated: CSAGADRDYEQYF.